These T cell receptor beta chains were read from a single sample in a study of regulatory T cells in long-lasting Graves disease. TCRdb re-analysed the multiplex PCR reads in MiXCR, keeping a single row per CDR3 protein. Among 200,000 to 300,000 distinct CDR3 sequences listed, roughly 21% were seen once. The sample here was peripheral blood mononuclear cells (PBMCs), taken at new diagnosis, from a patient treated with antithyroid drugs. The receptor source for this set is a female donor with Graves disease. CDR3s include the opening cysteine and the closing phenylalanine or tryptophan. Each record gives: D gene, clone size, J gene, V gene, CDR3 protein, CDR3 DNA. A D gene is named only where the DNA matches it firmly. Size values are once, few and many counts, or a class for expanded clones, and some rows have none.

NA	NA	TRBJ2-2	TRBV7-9	CASSPREPGELFF	TGTGCCAGCAGCCCCCGGGAGCCCGGGGAGCTGTTTTTT
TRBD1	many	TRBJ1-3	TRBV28	CASSLLLGQVRNTIYF	TGTGCCAGCAGTTTATTGCTGGGACAGGTTAGAAACACCATATATTTT
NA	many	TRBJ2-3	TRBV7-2	CASSPSQSTDTQYF	TGTGCCAGCAGCCCATCACAGAGCACAGATACGCAGTATTTT
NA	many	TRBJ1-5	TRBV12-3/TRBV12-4	CASSPGTGGGNQPQHF	TGTGCCAGCAGTCCCGGGACCGGTGGTGGCAATCAGCCCCAGCATTTT
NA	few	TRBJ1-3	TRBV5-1	CASSLGTDGNTIYF	TGCGCCAGCAGCTTGGGGACAGATGGAAACACCATATATTTT
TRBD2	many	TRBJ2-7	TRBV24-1	CATSREGYEQYF	TGTGCCACCTCCCGGGAGGGCTACGAGCAGTACTTC
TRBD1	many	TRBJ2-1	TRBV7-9	CASRKGQGKNEQFF	TGTGCCAGCAGGAAAGGACAGGGGAAGAATGAGCAGTTCTTC
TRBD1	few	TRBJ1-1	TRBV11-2	CASSFPGQEAVVRNTGAFF	TGTGCCAGCAGCTTTCCGGGACAGGAAGCCGTAGTTCGGAACACTGGAGCTTTCTTT
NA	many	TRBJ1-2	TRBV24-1	CATSGWGSYGYTF	TGTGCCACCAGTGGCTGGGGGTCCTATGGCTACACCTTC
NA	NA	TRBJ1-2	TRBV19	CASMGNYGYTF	TGTGCCAGTATGGGGAATTATGGCTACACCTTC
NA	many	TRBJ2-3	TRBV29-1	CSSNLLRGDTDTQYF	TGCAGCTCTAACCTCTTGCGGGGAGACACAGATACGCAGTATTTT
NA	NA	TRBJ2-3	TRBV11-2	CASSQDPRNTDTQYF	TGTGCCAGCAGCCAAGATCCAAGAAATACAGATACGCAGTATTTT
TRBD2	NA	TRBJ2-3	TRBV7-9	CASSSEWDGLAASTDTQYF	TGTGCCAGCAGCTCAGAGTGGGACGGACTAGCGGCCTCCACAGATACGCAGTATTTT
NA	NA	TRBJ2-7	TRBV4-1	CASSQGVGAQVDEQYF	TGCGCCAGCAGCCAAGGCGTCGGGGCGCAAGTCGACGAGCAGTACTTC
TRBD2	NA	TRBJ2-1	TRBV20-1	CSASGAGTSGRAGRYNEQFF	TGCAGTGCTAGTGGGGCGGGTACTAGCGGGAGGGCCGGGCGATACAATGAGCAGTTCTTC
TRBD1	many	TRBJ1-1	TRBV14	CASSQDGTAVGTEAFF	TGTGCCAGCAGCCAAGACGGGACAGCGGTAGGCACTGAAGCTTTCTTT
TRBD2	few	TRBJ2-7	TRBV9	CASSVGAGGPYEQYF	TGTGCCAGCAGCGTAGGGGCGGGAGGGCCCTACGAGCAGTACTTC
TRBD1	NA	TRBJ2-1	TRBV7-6	CASSGTGIHYNEQFF	TGTGCCAGCAGCGGGACAGGGATTCACTACAATGAGCAGTTCTTC
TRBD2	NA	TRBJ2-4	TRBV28	CASSTSSGRADIQYF	TGTGCCAGCAGTACCTCTAGCGGGAGGGCTGACATTCAGTACTTC
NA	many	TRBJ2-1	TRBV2	CASTARYEQFF	TGTGCCAGCACCGCCCGCTATGAGCAGTTCTTC
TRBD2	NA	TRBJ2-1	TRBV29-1	CSVEDRTSRNGQFF	TGCAGCGTTGAAGACAGGACTAGCCGGAATGGGCAGTTCTTC
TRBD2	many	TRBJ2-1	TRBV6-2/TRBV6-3	CASSYGGLAENLNEQFF	TGTGCCAGCAGTTACGGGGGACTAGCGGAGAACCTCAATGAGCAGTTCTTC
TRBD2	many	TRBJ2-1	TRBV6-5	CASSSGTSAYNEQFF	TGTGCCAGCAGTTCCGGGACTAGCGCCTACAATGAGCAGTTCTTC
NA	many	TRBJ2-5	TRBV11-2	CASSLDRQEETQYF	TGTGCCAGCAGCTTAGATCGGCAGGAAGAGACCCAGTACTTC
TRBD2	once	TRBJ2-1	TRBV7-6	CASSRLGLAGLSYNEQFF	TGTGCCAGCAGCCGTCTGGGGCTAGCGGGACTCTCCTACAATGAGCAGTTCTTC
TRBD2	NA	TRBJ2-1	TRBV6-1	CASKQYGTSFSAEQFF	TGTGCCAGCAAACAGTACGGGACTAGTTTTTCGGCTGAGCAGTTCTTC